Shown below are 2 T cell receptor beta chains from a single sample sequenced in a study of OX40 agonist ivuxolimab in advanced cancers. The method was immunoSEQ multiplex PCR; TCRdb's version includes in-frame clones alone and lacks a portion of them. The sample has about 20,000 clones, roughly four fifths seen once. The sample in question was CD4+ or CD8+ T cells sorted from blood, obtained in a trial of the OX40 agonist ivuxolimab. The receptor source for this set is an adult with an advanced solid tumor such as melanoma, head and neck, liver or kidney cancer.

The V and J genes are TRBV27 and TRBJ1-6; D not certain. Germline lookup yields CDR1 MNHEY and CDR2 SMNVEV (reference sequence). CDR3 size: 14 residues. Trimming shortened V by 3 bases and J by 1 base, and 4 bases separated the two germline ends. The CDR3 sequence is CASSFESYNSPLHF. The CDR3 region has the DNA TGTGCCAGCAGTTTTGAATCCTATAATTCACCCCTCCACTTT.

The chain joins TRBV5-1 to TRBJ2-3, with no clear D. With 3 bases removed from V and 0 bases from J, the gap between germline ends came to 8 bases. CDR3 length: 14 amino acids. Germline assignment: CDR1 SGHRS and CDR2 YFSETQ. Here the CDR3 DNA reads TGCGCCAGCAGCTCCAGTGGTAGCACAGATACGCAGTATTTT. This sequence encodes CASSSSGSTDTQYF.